The present TCR beta chain was sequenced within a study of shared clonotypes between healthy human individuals (dated by TCRdb to the early 2020s). At the level of the whole study: A few men and a couple of women, aged 18 to 49 years, made up the cohort. To increase sequencing depth and limit assay-specific biases, TCR repertoire library preparation and sequencing were carried out by different laboratories using diverse techniques. To estimate repertoire size and how much clonotypes are shared between individuals, the study performed deep sequencing of blood TCR repertoires from a handful of healthy adults. For each donor, CD4 naive and CD4 memory were each run on three plates, CD8 naive on two plates, and CD8 memory on one plate. Each donor's leukapheresis produced roughly between roughly 0.94 and 9.5 billion PBMCs.

Overall study outcomes, separate from this receptor: Naive subsets generally had larger estimated clonotype richness than memory subsets did. Even with the large sequencing depth, rarefaction of the sorted-subset datasets indicated that sequencing was incomplete. Across four donors, roughly 5.1% of naive CD4, 3% to 3.5% of naive CD8, 2.3% of memory CD4, and 0.3% to 0.45% of memory CD8 clonotypes were shared. Sampling was limited to blood, and TCR repertoires in tissue likely differ from TCR repertoires in blood. Pairwise subsampling indicated that sequencing depth was expected to affect the degree of clonotype sharing among donors. Clonotypes shared by all four sorted-subset donors showed higher generation probabilities than non-shared clonotypes. Because the study included a small number of donors, the genetic and exposure-history diversity represented was limited.

This clone was counted a few times. No cognate antigen has been identified for it. Per-base quality was not reported, and no clone a single base away is much larger than it. The donors were healthy, HIV-negative adults with no recently reported acute infections or vaccinations. All donors were Caucasian adults living in Nashville, Tennessee, USA. Magnetic negative selection was used to enrich CD4+ T cells, after which naive cells were positively selected on CD45RA and the negative fraction became the memory subset. Blood was collected by leukapheresis, and PBMCs were isolated by Ficoll-Histopaque density gradient centrifugation and then cryopreserved in liquid nitrogen vapor phase. Analytical flow cytometry was used to check the purity and quantity of every magnetically sorted T cell population. From each sorted fraction, genomic DNA was isolated and quantified by UV absorbance on a Nanodrop 2000c.

CDR3 length: 15 amino acids, cysteine to phenylalanine. Left in the record is the CDR3 DNA by itself, 45 bases read in frame from the first base. Trimming takes 4 bases off V and 3 bases off J; junction bases not matched to a gene: 8. From the germline V gene, CDR1 is SGDLS and CDR2 is YYNGEE. Using the deep immunoSEQ assay, TCR CDR3 regions were amplified from genomic DNA by multiplex PCR. Extracted genomic DNA from each cell subset was distributed evenly across all wells of several immunoSEQ 96-well plates, and each plate was treated as a replicate. For sorted subsets, approximately 190 ng of genomic DNA, equivalent to around 31,000 T cell genomes, went into each replicate PCR. Purified libraries were measured with a Qubit 3.0 fluorometer, size-checked on a Bioanalyzer 2100, and measured again with the KAPA Library Quantification kit. A separate single-read 150-cycle Illumina NextSeq 550 flow cell was used to sequence each immunoSEQ 96-well plate. As for the authors' bioinformatics: Because the immunoSEQ output included only junctional sequences and no quality scores, the filtering could not be the same as the filtering used for full-length reads. To assign V/J genes and CDR3, sequences were annotated against IMGT germline references using PyIR, a Python wrapper for IgBLAST v1.9. Reads with weak V/J assignments (E-value above 1e-6), missing CDR3, stop codons, out-of-frame junctions, or ambiguous translated residues were removed. V3J clonotypes were defined by identical inferred V gene, J gene, and CDR3 amino acid sequence. Percentage overlap between repertoires was computed as shared unique clonotypes divided by the size of the smaller repertoire. Richness of each repertoire was evaluated using RTK rarefaction, the Chao1 estimator, and Recon v2.1 estimates of unobserved clonotypes. For all TCRbeta clonotypes obtained by the gDNA method from a handful of donors, generation probabilities were computed with OLGA. TCRdb obtained this table from immuneACCESS and retained in-frame rearrangements with V and J assigned. These tables miss some clones; where compared with another copy, unresolved V genes account for less than half of the shortfall, and the remainder is unexplained. The V and J calls and clone size were taken over from that table, and D and trimming were inferred from the DNA. Within this sample are roughly 2.5 million clones, with approximately 90% of them counted one time only. The top ten clonotypes cover about 0.13% of the sample.

The sequenced sample was naive CD4+ T cells sorted from blood. The sample's cell subset or site label, decoded: CD45RA+ positively selected. The receptor was isolated from a man in his late teens or twenties in good health. Rearrangement joined TRBV9 to TRBJ1-1, and TRBD1 matches 8 of the central bases. The DNA is TGTGCCAGCAGCCCCCGGACAGGGACGGACACTGAAGCTTTCTTT. Protein translation: CASSPRTGTDTEAFF.